The 27 T cell receptor beta chains below all came from one sample that was sequenced in a study of cytomegalovirus exposure and HLA in healthy donors. Primers for the PCR totalled 60 Vbeta and 13 Jbeta. This table comes from immunoSEQ multiplex PCR, and its TCRdb copy is limited to in-frame clones, with some not included. The sample has under 70,000 clones; 70% to 80% are singletons. The specimen was PBMCs. The receptor source for this set is a woman aged 60 to 75 in good health and CMV-seropositive.

V is TRBV5-5 and J is TRBJ1-2, with D possibly matching TRBD1 (5 bases). CDR1 is SGHKS, CDR2 YYEKEE, per germline (reference sequence). This CDR3 has 14 residues. The V gene lost 1 base and the J gene lost 8 bases, with 15 bases spanning the gap. The CDR3 reads CASSLTGGVVGYTF. In DNA, the CDR3 is TGTGCCAGCAGCTTGACAGGCGGGGTGGTGGGCTACACCTTC.

CDR3 DNA: TGTGCCAGCAGCGTAAACGGGTGGGGGCGTGATGAGCAGTTCTTC. It specifies CASSVNGWGRDEQFF. The chain couples TRBV9 to TRBJ2-1, with a tentative D call TRBD1 (6 bases). The CDR3 has 15 residues. Deletions cut 1 base from V and 8 bases from J, with 16 bases between. Germline V gene sequence: CDR1 SGDLS, CDR2 YYNGEE.

The chain is built from TRBV7-9 and TRBJ2-5; 10 nucleotides agree with TRBD2. The V gene's germline CDR1 is SEHNR and CDR2 FQNEAQ (reference sequence). V lost 3 bases and J lost 2; bases outside the gene matches: 6. There are 16 residues in the CDR3. CDR3 bases: TGTGCCAGCAGCTTCCCTAGCGGGGGTGGTCAAGAGACCCAGTACTTC. This encodes CASSFPSGGGQETQYF.

The V call is TRBV19, the J call TRBJ2-1, with a weak D call TRBD2 (6 bases). Between the trimmed V and J ends, which lost 3 bases and 2 bases, there was a span of 8 bases. Per germline, CDR1 LNHDA and CDR2 SQIVND (reference sequence). CDR3 size: 14 residues. This chain's CDR3 is CASSMGGTYNEQFF. In nucleotides, the CDR3 is TGTGCCAGTAGTATGGGGGGAACCTACAATGAGCAGTTCTTC.

The chain combines TRBV15 with TRBJ2-2; D is undetermined. There are 13 residues in the CDR3. Per the germline V gene, CDR1 is LNHNV and CDR2 is YYDKDF (reference sequence). V was shortened by 0 bases and J by 4 bases, with 3 bases between the two germline ends. DNA of the CDR3: TGTGCCACCAGCAGAGACGGCACCGGGGAGCTGTTTTTT. Its translation is CATSRDGTGELFF.

V gene TRBV19 combines with J gene TRBJ2-2, with TRBD1 as a possible D gene (6 bases). V lost 7 bases, J lost 4 bases, and 19 bases lay in between. Looked up from germline, CDR1 is LNHDA and CDR2 is SQIVND (reference sequence). This CDR3 is 16 amino acids long. CDR3 in DNA: TGTGCCAGTACCTCCGCGCAGGGGTTAGTCACCGGGGAGCTGTTTTTT. This gives the protein CASTSAQGLVTGELFF.

The chain couples TRBV4-3 to TRBJ1-1; a weak D match, TRBD1 (5 bases). The CDR3 length is 17 residues. V lost 6 bases to trimming and J lost 0 bases, with 20 bases between them. Per the germline V gene, CDR1 is LGHNA and CDR2 is YSLEER. The CDR3 bases are TGCGCCAGCAGTCATACGGATTTGACAGATATGAACACTGAAGCTTTCTTT. Protein sequence: CASSHTDLTDMNTEAFF.

This clone was seen just once. The identical CDR3 is also encoded by other nucleotide sequences in the sample. CDR3 sequence: CASSAGERGGSTDTQYF. CDR3 bases: TGTGCCAGCAGCGCTGGAGAGCGGGGCGGAAGCACAGATACGCAGTATTTT. The V call is TRBV9, the J call TRBJ2-3, with 7 positions matching TRBD2. The CDR3 contains 17 residues. Per the germline V gene, CDR1 is SGDLS and CDR2 is YYNGEE. Trimming cost V 3 bases and J 0 bases; bases outside gene matches: 10.

V is TRBV15 and J is TRBJ2-1; D possibly corresponds to TRBD2 (5 bases). The V gene's germline CDR1 is LNHNV and CDR2 YYDKDF (reference sequence). The CDR3 spans 14 residues. V dropped 1 base and J dropped 9 bases, with 13 bases sitting between them. CDR3 nucleotides: TGTGCCACCAGCAGAGCGGCTAGCACCAGTGAGCAGTTCTTC. It translates to CATSRAASTSEQFF. The variable domain in full, with the rest retrieved from reference TRBV15 and TRBJ2-1, is DAMVIQNPRYQVTQFGKPVTLSCSQTLNHNVMYWYQQKSSQAPKLLFHYYDKDFNNEADTPDNFQSRRPNTSFCFLDIRSPGLGDTAMYLCATSRAASTSEQFFGPGTRLTVL.

This sequence joins TRBV10-2 and TRBJ1-6; the D is unclear. Trimming shortened V by 3 bases and J by 6 bases, and 15 bases separated the two germline ends. Germline V CDR1 and CDR2: WSHSY, SAAADI. The CDR3 loop spans 16 amino acids. The CDR3 nucleotides are TGCGCCAGCAGTGACGTCCTTGCGACTCGTAATTCACCCCTCCACTTT. It yields the protein CASSDVLATRNSPLHF.

The chain couples TRBV6-1 to TRBJ2-5, with 8 bases fitting TRBD1. The germline CDR1 and CDR2 sequences are MNHNS and SASEGT. CDR3 length: 14 amino acids. V dropped 6 bases and J dropped 5; count of bases not matched to a gene: 8. The CDR3 DNA follows: TGTGCCAGCAGCGTGGCAGGGGGCCTGGAGACCCAGTACTTC. Encoded protein: CASSVAGGLETQYF.

The J gene is TRBJ1-5, the V gene TRBV18; no firm D call. Germline V CDR1 and CDR2: KGHSH, LQKENI. This CDR3 spans 15 amino acids. V lost 2 bases and J lost 8, with 16 bases in between. The DNA for the CDR3 is TGTGCCAGCTCACCAAGACACGGGGTGGGAGAGCCCCAGCATTTT. Amino acid sequence: CASSPRHGVGEPQHF.

The genes are TRBV19 and TRBJ1-1; D unresolved. The germline CDR1 and CDR2 sequences are LNHDA and SQIVND (reference sequence). The length of the CDR3 is 16 residues. Between the trimmed V and J ends, which lost 4 bases and 0 bases, there was a span of 15 bases. The chain's CDR3 is CASSTLTKYLNTEAFF. CDR3 in DNA: TGTGCCAGTAGTACCCTAACTAAATACCTGAACACTGAAGCTTTCTTT.

The table lists this clone with many counts. The chain combines TRBV7-9 with TRBJ2-1, with 12 bases identical to TRBD2. This CDR3 has 16 amino acids. Trimming cost V 5 bases and J 6 bases; bases outside gene matches: 8. The germline V gene has CDR1 SEHNR and CDR2 FQNEAQ (reference sequence). CDR3 in amino acids: CASSPWTSGEVNEQFF. The CDR3 nucleotides read TGTGCCAGCAGCCCCTGGACTAGCGGGGAGGTCAATGAGCAGTTCTTC.

The chain recombines TRBV5-1 with TRBJ1-1, with 8 bases fitting TRBD1. Germline trimming cut 0 bases from V and 1 base from J; bases unmatched to any gene: 5. The CDR3 is 16 amino acids. CDR1 is SGHRS and CDR2 is YFSETQ in the germline V gene. CDR3 sequence: CASSLGRTGSNTEAFF. CDR3 DNA: TGCGCCAGCAGCTTGGGAAGGACAGGGTCGAACACTGAAGCTTTCTTT.

V is TRBV20-1 and J is TRBJ1-4; D possibly corresponds to TRBD1 (5 bases). This CDR3 has 11 amino acids. Germline CDR1 and CDR2: DFQATT and SNEGSKA (reference sequence). Trimming pared 7 bases from V and 11 bases from J, leaving 14 bases between. In nucleotides, the CDR3 is TGCAGTGTCACCCAGGGTTCCAAACTGTTTTTT. Encoded protein: CSVTQGSKLFF.

The J gene is TRBJ2-5, the V gene TRBV4-1, with 7 bases that match TRBD1. Germline lookup yields CDR1 MGHRA and CDR2 YSYEKL. The V segment lost 3 bases and the J segment 2 bases; nucleotides outside the gene matches: 12. The CDR3 is made up of 17 amino acids. The CDR3 nucleotides read TGCGCCAGCAGCCAGGAAGGACAGGCTCTATTTCAAGAGACCCAGTACTTC. Its translation: CASSQEGQALFQETQYF.

This clone was found once. The genes are TRBV9 and TRBJ1-3, with D possibly being TRBD1 (5 bases). This CDR3 spans 14 amino acids. Germline V gene lookup returns CDR1 SGDLS and CDR2 YYNGEE. The ends were cut back, 3 bases at V and 7 bases at J, with 14 bases in the middle. CDR3 sequence: CASSATGVENTIYF. The CDR3 DNA reads as TGTGCCAGCAGCGCAACGGGGGTAGAGAACACCATATATTTT.

V is TRBV5-1 and J is TRBJ1-6; D is unclear. Germline V gene sequence: CDR1 SGHRS, CDR2 YFSETQ. The CDR3 is 14 residues long. V was pared by 4 bases and J by 13 bases, with 18 bases between. In DNA, the CDR3 is TGCGCCAGCAGCATCCGGGCCCCGGAGGACCCCCTCCACTTT. Its protein product is CASSIRAPEDPLHF.

The chain employs TRBV11-2 and TRBJ1-2; 9 positions agree with TRBD1. The junction had 9 bases not matched to a gene; V was cut back by 5 bases and J by 2 bases. The CDR3 length is 16 residues. The V gene's germline CDR1 is SGHAT and CDR2 FQNNGV. CDR3: CASSPDRGRRNYGYTF. In nucleotides, the CDR3 is TGTGCCAGCAGCCCAGACAGGGGGAGACGAAACTATGGCTACACCTTC.

The genes are TRBV11-1 and TRBJ2-3, with a tentative D call TRBD1 (5 bases). The CDR3 has 14 residues. Trimming cost V 5 bases and J 3 bases, with 12 bases left between them. Germline CDR1 reads SGHAT; CDR2 reads FQDESV (reference sequence). CDR3 in amino acids: CASSPGYRTDTQYF. The CDR3 DNA reads as TGTGCCAGCAGCCCGGGCTACAGGACAGATACGCAGTATTTT.

This sequence joins TRBV9 and TRBJ2-1, with 10 bases lining up with TRBD2. V lost 4 bases, J lost 7 bases, and 11 bases stayed unmatched. CDR3 length: 16 residues. Germline lookup yields CDR1 SGDLS and CDR2 YYNGEE. The CDR3 sequence: CASSLHPSGGANEQFF. The CDR3 coding sequence is TGTGCCAGCAGCCTCCACCCGAGCGGGGGGGCAAATGAGCAGTTCTTC. The full variable domain, completed using reference TRBV9 and TRBJ2-1, is DSGVTQTPKHLITATGQRVTLRCSPRSGDLSVYWYQQSLDQGLQFLIQYYNGEERAKGNILERFSAQQFPDLHSELNLSSLELGDSALYFCASSLHPSGGANEQFFGPGTRLTVL.

The rearrangement joins TRBV4-3 to TRBJ1-6; 9 bases are a match to TRBD1. This CDR3 region has 16 residues. Germline lookup yields CDR1 LGHNA and CDR2 YSLEER. J gave up 10 bases and V 3 bases, and 10 bases lay outside the gene matches. This CDR3 reads CASSQGQGRPGSPLHF. The CDR3 nucleotides read TGCGCCAGCAGCCAGGGACAGGGCAGACCGGGGTCACCCCTCCACTTT.

With regard to this clone: It is likely a read error: a sequence one base away is far more abundant. The V call is TRBV5-6, the J call TRBJ1-2; TRBD1 might be the D (6 bases). V lost 0 bases, J lost 5 bases, and 8 bases lay in between. The CDR3 spans 13 residues. Germline V gene data show CDR1 as SGHDT and CDR2 as YYEEEE. In DNA form, the CDR3 reads TGTGCCAGCAGCTTGGCAGGACAGTATGGCTACACCTTC. This sequence encodes CASSLAGQYGYTF. Full variable domain (outside the CDR3, taken from reference TRBV5-6 and TRBJ1-2): DAGVTQSPTHLIKTRGQQVTLRCSPKSGHDTVSWYQQALGQGPQFIFQYYEEEERQRGNFPDRFSGHQFPNYSSELNVNALLLGDSALYLCASSLAGQYGYTFGSGTRLTVV.

The chain uses TRBV29-1 and TRBJ1-1; D is perhaps TRBD1 (6 bases). Germline assignment: CDR1 SQVTM and CDR2 ANQGSEA. CDR3 length equals 13 residues. V lost 5 bases and J lost 1, with 11 bases in between. The CDR3 here is CSVSDRKNTEAFF. Written as DNA, the CDR3 is TGCAGCGTTTCGGACAGAAAGAACACTGAAGCTTTCTTT.

The rearrangement links TRBV30 to TRBJ1-2, with 10 bases lining up with TRBD1. The J segment lost 7 bases and the V segment lost 4 bases, leaving 6 bases of the junction unmatched. In germline, CDR1 is GTSNPN, CDR2 SVGIG (reference sequence). The CDR3 loop spans 13 amino acids. CDR3 loop: CAWTGQGGAGYTF. DNA for the CDR3: TGTGCCTGGACTGGACAGGGGGGGGCTGGCTACACCTTC. The full variable domain, rest sourced from reference TRBV30 and TRBJ1-2, is SQTIHQWPATLVQPVGSPLSLECTVEGTSNPNLYWYRQAAGRGLQLLFYSVGIGQISSEVPQNLSASRPQDRQFILSSKKLLLSDSGFYLCAWTGQGGAGYTFGSGTRLTVV.

The chain recombines TRBV2 with TRBJ1-2; D is ambiguous. The germline V and J ends were trimmed by 2 bases and 8 bases, with 6 bases remaining between them. The CDR3 sequence is 11 residues long. Germline CDR1 and CDR2: SNHLY and FYNNEI. The CDR3 region is CASSEQQGYTF. The DNA of the CDR3 is TGTGCCAGCAGTGAACAACAAGGCTACACCTTC.